The TCR beta chain described here comes from a study of blood T cells in healthy people across ages. Study at large: For every two T cells, template switching captured about one barcoded beta molecule.

Study conclusions and caveats: Naive and antigen-experienced cells were not separated, limiting conclusive comparison.

Germline V CDR1 and CDR2: SGDLS, YYNGEE. The CDR3 totals 13 residues. On this clonotype itself: No antigen is known for it.

The use of a sample-barcoded 5' primer and a J-beta primer mix characterized a second PCR of 7 to 11 cycles. Unique molecular identifiers of 12 random nucleotides labeled each cDNA. Every sample produced at least 3 million CDR3-containing paired-end reads. TCRdb redid the calling of the 5' RACE reads with MiXCR, one entry per CDR3 protein. The sample contains approximately 730,000 distinct CDR3 sequences, 40% to 65% of which appear only once. Material: blood. The origin of this receptor is a man older than 75 in good health. The chain carries TRBV9 and TRBJ2-7; 7 bases are shared with TRBD1. TRBJ2-5 matches the DNA end more closely, so the J call is doubtful. Here the CDR3 DNA reads TGTGCCAGCAGCGGAGGGACAGAAGAGACCCAGTACTTC. It translates to CASSGGTEETQYF.